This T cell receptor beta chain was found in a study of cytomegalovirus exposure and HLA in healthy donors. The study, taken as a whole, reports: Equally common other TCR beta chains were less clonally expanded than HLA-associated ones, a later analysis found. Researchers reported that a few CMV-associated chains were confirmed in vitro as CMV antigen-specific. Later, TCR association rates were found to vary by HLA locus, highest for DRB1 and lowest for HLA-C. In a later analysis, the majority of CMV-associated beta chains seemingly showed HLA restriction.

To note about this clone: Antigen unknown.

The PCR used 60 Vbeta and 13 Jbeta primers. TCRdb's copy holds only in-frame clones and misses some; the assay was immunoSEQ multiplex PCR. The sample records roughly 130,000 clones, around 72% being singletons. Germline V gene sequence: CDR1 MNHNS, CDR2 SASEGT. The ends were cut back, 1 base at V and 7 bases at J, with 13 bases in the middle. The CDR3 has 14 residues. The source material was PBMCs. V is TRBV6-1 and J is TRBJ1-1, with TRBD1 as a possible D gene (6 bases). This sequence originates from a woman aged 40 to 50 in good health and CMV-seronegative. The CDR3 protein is CASSEGAGAIEAFF. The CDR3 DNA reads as TGTGCCAGCAGTGAAGGGGCAGGGGCGATTGAAGCTTTCTTT.